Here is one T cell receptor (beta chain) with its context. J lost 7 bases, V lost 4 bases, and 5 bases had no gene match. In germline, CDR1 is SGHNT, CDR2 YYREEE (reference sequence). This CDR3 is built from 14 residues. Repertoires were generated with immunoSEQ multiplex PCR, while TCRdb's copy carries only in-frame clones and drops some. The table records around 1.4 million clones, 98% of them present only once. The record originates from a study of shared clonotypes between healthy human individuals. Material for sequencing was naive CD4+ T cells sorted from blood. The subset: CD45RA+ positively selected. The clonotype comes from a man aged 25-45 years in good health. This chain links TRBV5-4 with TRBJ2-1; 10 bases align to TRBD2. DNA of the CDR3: TGTGCCAGCAGCAAAGGACTAGCGGCAAATGAGCAGTTCTTC. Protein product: CASSKGLAANEQFF.